This T cell receptor beta chain was captured in a study of radiation and T cells in renal cell carcinoma. Across the study: Nephrectomy followed 15 Gy stereotactic body radiation by 4 weeks.

Study-wide results and caveats: Top tumor clonotypes rose in blood 2 weeks post-radiation, then contracted.

Data came from immunoSEQ multiplex PCR; TCRdb stores just in-frame clones and leaves some out. Found here are 100,000 to 150,000 clones, roughly 80% of them singletons; the top ten hold 2.5% to 3.5%. On this clone itself: The antigen is undetermined.

V lost 8 bases and J lost 3, with 17 bases in between. The CDR3 totals 14 residues. In germline, CDR1 is SEHNR, CDR2 FQNEAQ (reference sequence). Documented time point: baseline pretreatment blood. Treatment here: 15 Gy SBRT to primary tumor, nephrectomy 4 weeks later. The patient's renal cell carcinoma had clear cell pathology. The material sequenced was blood, taken from a patient whose treatment included radiotherapy and nephrectomy. The clonotype was recovered from a woman aged 55 to 70 with renal cell carcinoma. The chain combines TRBV7-9 with TRBJ2-7; maybe TRBD2 (5 bases). In DNA, the CDR3 is TGTGCCAGCGGAAGGGAGTTCCCGATCTACGAGCAGTACTTC. Translating gives CASGREFPIYEQYF.